This TCR beta chain was sequenced during a study of naive and memory T cell subsets. Cells stained for CD3, CD4, CD8, CD45RA and CD27 were sorted into four subsets. An equimolar mix of two oligonucleotides served as the beta constant-region primer for TRBC1 and TRBC2. Nested alpha and beta constant-region primers with the SP2 primer drove four PCR rounds on ligated cDNA. TCRdb itself ran the UMI-ligation and nested PCR reads through MiXCR, one entry per CDR3 protein. The data hold 150,000 or so distinct CDR3 sequences, with roughly 23% observed a single time. Overall study findings and caveats: Over 95% of naive TCR sequences appeared only once after error correction, unlike memory subsets. Especially in CD8 cells, naive repertoires contained a few larger clonotypes, possibly CD45RA-re-expressing memory cells.

Comments on this clonotype: Its antigen remains unknown.

The CDR3 totals 13 residues. The V segment lost 6 bases and the J segment 5 bases; nucleotides outside the gene matches: 7. The germline V gene has CDR1 SQVTM and CDR2 ANQGSEA. Sample: naive CD4+ T cells from blood. This receptor was identified in a human donor in good health. This chain uses TRBV29-1 with TRBJ2-1, with 7 positions matching TRBD2. Here the CDR3 reads CSVGGRNHNEQFF. For the CDR3, the DNA is TGCAGCGTGGGCGGGAGAAACCACAATGAGCAGTTCTTC.